This TCR beta chain was retrieved from a study of cytomegalovirus exposure and HLA in healthy donors. Study-level points and caveats: Sequencing likely generated an artifact that appeared as a cluster of highly shared sequence variants. In a later analysis, across HLA loci, associated TCR counts were highest for DRB1, lowest for HLA-C.

Remarks on this clone: Its specificity is not known.

CDR3 size: 15 residues. The ends lost 6 bases at V and 5 bases at J; junction bases unmatched: 10. Looked up from germline, CDR1 is MDHEN and CDR2 is SYDVKM. The PCR contained 60 Vbeta and 13 Jbeta primers. Sequenced by immunoSEQ multiplex PCR; TCRdb stores in-frame clones only, minus some. This sample has approximately 150,000 clones; roughly 78% occur once, and the top ten carry around 3%. The source material was PBMCs. This receptor was identified in a female donor in good health and CMV-seronegative. The chain combines TRBV28 with TRBJ2-7, with 10 bases identical to TRBD1. CDR3 region: CASSPRWDRGNEQYF. CDR3 coding DNA: TGTGCCAGCAGCCCCCGTTGGGACAGGGGAAACGAGCAGTACTTC. Based on the CDR3 plus reference TRBV28 and TRBJ2-7, the full variable domain is DVKVTQSSRYLVKRTGEKVFLECVQDMDHENMFWYRQDPGLGLRLIYFSYDVKMKEKGDIPEGYSVSREKKERFSLILESASTNQTSMYLCASSPRWDRGNEQYFGPGTRLTVT.